This T cell receptor (beta chain) was retrieved from a study of T cells in Graves' hyperthyroidism and ophthalmopathy. Study-wide background: Peripheral blood samples were taken at initial diagnosis, prior to any treatment.

Template material for amplifying TCR beta CDR3 regions consisted of RNA transcripts. The TCR CDR3 first-round RT-PCR relied on the HTBI primer set. In TCRdb, the multiplex PCR reads were re-called with MiXCR into one record per CDR3 protein. The table records over 500,000 distinct CDR3 sequences, around 16% of them present only once. Study results and limitations: Ophthalmopathy, as predicted by the model, came a median 6.5 months after the prediction. Most thyroid-expanded clonotypes above 0.001 were also found in blood.

Regarding this clonotype: Its specificity is unknown.

Germline V gene sequence: CDR1 MDHEN, CDR2 SYDVKM. The CDR3 is 15 amino acids. The V end lost 1 base, the J end lost 8 bases, and 15 bases lay between the germline ends. The TCR sequence derives from a woman aged 30 to 39 with Graves' ophthalmopathy. Material: blood. This rearrangement joins TRBV28 to TRBJ2-1, with D tentatively TRBD1 (6 bases). DNA for the CDR3: TGTGCCAGCAGTTTATCCCCAGGGGCGACAGATGAGCAGTTCTTC. It translates to CASSLSPGATDEQFF.